This TCR beta chain was sequenced during a study of OX40 agonist ivuxolimab in advanced cancers. CDR1 is SNHLY and CDR2 is FYNNEI in the germline V gene. The CDR3 consists of 15 residues. Unmatched junction bases numbered 11, after V lost 7 bases and J lost 7 bases. Sequencing used immunoSEQ multiplex PCR; TCRdb keeps in-frame clones, though not all of them. The data contain over 70,000 clones, about 88% of them singletons. The sequence was collected from an adult with an advanced solid tumor such as melanoma, head and neck, liver or kidney cancer. The chain recombines TRBV2 with TRBJ2-2; the match to TRBD2 covers 8 bases. Material: CD4+ or CD8+ T cells sorted from blood, obtained in a trial of the OX40 agonist ivuxolimab. The CDR3 is CASMWASGSGGELFF. In nucleotides, the CDR3 is TGTGCCAGCATGTGGGCTAGCGGGTCGGGCGGGGAGCTGTTTTTT.